This TCR beta chain was observed in a study of identical twins. Points on this clonotype: Antigen unknown.

General observations from the study: It was out-of-frame TCR alpha sharing in monozygotic twins that models underestimated.

TCRdb reanalysed the 5' RACE reads using MiXCR and keeps one entry per CDR3 protein. The sample records around 470,000 distinct CDR3 sequences, 14% being singletons. This sample also appeared in a second study, on yellow fever vaccine responses in identical twins.

The specimen sequenced was CD4+ T cells sorted from blood. This clonotype originated in a woman under 30 in good health.

The CDR3 DNA reads as TGTGCCAGCAGTGGCAAACAGGGGACTTTAAGCACAGATACGCAGTATTTT. Protein sequence: CASSGKQGTLSTDTQYF. This rearrangement joins TRBV25-1 to TRBJ2-3; perhaps TRBD1 as D (7 bases). This CDR3 has 17 amino acids. Trimming cost V 4 bases and J 0 bases, with 17 bases left between them. CDR1 MGHDK and CDR2 SYGVNS come from the germline V gene. The full variable domain, rest sourced from reference TRBV25-1 and TRBJ2-3, is EADIYQTPRYLVIGTGKKITLECSQTMGHDKMYWYQQDPGMELHLIHYSYGVNSTEKGDLSSESTVSRIRTEHFPLTLESARPSHTSQYLCASSGKQGTLSTDTQYFGPGTRLTVL.